Shown below are 2 T cell receptor beta chains from a single sample sequenced in a study of tumor-infiltrating lymphocytes in primary liver carcinoma. The template, roughly 0.45 ug total RNA, yielded TCR beta cDNA made with a constant-region primer. Sequencing libraries for TCR beta derived from three nested multiplex PCR rounds that used slightly modified ARM-PCR. Researchers ran the first two PCR rounds for ten to eleven cycles each with TRBV1-TRBV30 forward primers and a C-beta reverse primer. Each CDR3 protein gets one entry after TCRdb re-called the multiplex PCR reads with MiXCR. The table lists about 330,000 distinct CDR3 sequences, about 61% of them singletons. Germline DNA was also extracted, with blood RNA taken from unsorted whole blood. Material for sequencing was peripheral blood. The receptor source for this set is a man aged 40-49 years with primary liver carcinoma and hepatitis B virus infection.

The rearrangement uses TRBV30 and TRBJ1-3; D is ambiguous. V was shortened by 0 bases and J by 0 bases, with 6 bases between the two germline ends. CDR1 and CDR2 (germline): GTSNPN, SVGIG (reference sequence). This CDR3 is 14 amino acids long. The CDR3 sequence: CAWSVLRSGNTIYF. CDR3 sequence (DNA): TGTGCCTGGAGTGTACTCCGCTCTGGAAACACCATATATTTT.

A word on this clonotype: This may stem from a read error, because a much larger clone lies one nucleotide away. The V gene is TRBV10-3, the J gene TRBJ2-3, with D uncertain. Germline values: CDR1 ENHRY, CDR2 SYGVKD. This CDR3 has 11 amino acids. CDR3 nucleotides: TGTGTCATCAGTGACCCAGATACGCAGTATTTT. It codes for CVISDPDTQYF.